This record concerns one T cell receptor (beta chain) sequence. Antigen: not known. This record belongs to a study of T cells after yellow fever vaccination. Study-wide background: With SMART-Seq v4 Ultra Low Input, the fractions containing low cell numbers were prepared.

Points from the study as a whole: Peaking on day 5 versus 15, the secondary response was faster but weaker.

Template switching with 5'RACE generated the TCR cDNA and added a universal primer site and UMIs. TCRdb redid the calling of the 5' RACE reads with MiXCR, one entry per CDR3 protein. The data show around 310,000 distinct CDR3 sequences, approximately 9% seen once. This CDR3 has 17 residues. Germline assignment: CDR1 SGHTS and CDR2 YDEGEE. V shed 4 bases and J 2 bases; nucleotides not matched to a gene: 6. The clonotype was recovered from a man in his late teens or twenties who received the YFV17D yellow fever vaccine. The chain uses TRBV5-8 and TRBJ2-2; 12 bases agree with TRBD2. Sequenced here: PBMCs, sampled on the day of the first yellow fever vaccination. This CDR3 is CASSISSGGANTGELFF. The CDR3 nucleotides read TGTGCCAGCAGCATCTCTAGCGGGGGGGCCAACACCGGGGAGCTGTTTTTT.